A selection of T cell receptor beta chains follows, all from one sample in a study of shared clonotypes between healthy human individuals. Sequencing used immunoSEQ multiplex PCR; TCRdb keeps in-frame clones, though not all of them. The sample lists under 850,000 clones, nearly 95% occurring once. Specimen: naive CD8+ T cells sorted from blood. The receptors stem from a man aged 25-45 years in good health. CDR3s include the opening cysteine and the closing phenylalanine or tryptophan. The D gene is left open where the match is weak. Part of the rows lack a size; the others show once, few, many or a class for expanded clones.

j_call | clone_size | d_call | v_call | cdr3_aa | cdr3_nt
TRBJ1-2 | - | TRBD1 | TRBV11-2 | CASRNPGQGIHHGYTF | TGTGCCAGCAGAAATCCGGGACAGGGGATCCATCATGGCTACACCTTC
TRBJ1-2 | - | - | TRBV29-1 | CSVDTVDPGDYGYTF | TGCAGCGTTGATACGGTGGACCCGGGAGACTATGGCTACACCTTC
TRBJ2-1 | once | TRBD1 | TRBV19 | CASSIAVRDRVDEQFF | TGTGCCAGTAGTATAGCCGTTCGGGACAGGGTTGATGAGCAGTTCTTC
TRBJ1-1 | - | - | TRBV6-5 | CASVRGPNTEAFF | TGTGCCAGCGTACGAGGGCCGAACACTGAAGCTTTCTTT
TRBJ2-7 | - | TRBD2 | TRBV7-9 | CASTYTSGVTYEQYF | TGTGCCAGCACCTATACTAGCGGGGTTACCTACGAGCAGTACTTC
TRBJ1-4 | - | - | TRBV2 | CASSEAGKTNEKLFF | TGTGCCAGCAGTGAAGCAGGGAAGACTAATGAAAAACTGTTTTTT
TRBJ2-1 | - | - | TRBV7-2 | CASSLGGPRGEQFF | TGTGCCAGCAGCTTAGGGGGTCCTAGAGGTGAGCAGTTCTTC
TRBJ2-2 | - | - | TRBV7-9 | CASSSSGGFGELFF | TGTGCCAGCAGCTCCTCGGGTGGTTTCGGGGAGCTGTTTTTT
TRBJ2-3 | - | TRBD2 | TRBV19 | CASSIFGGRYTDTQYF | TGTGCCAGTAGTATTTTCGGCGGGAGGTACACAGATACGCAGTATTTT
TRBJ2-2 | - | - | TRBV5-1 | CASSSLTRDTGELFF | TGCGCCAGCAGCTCTCTGACTAGAGACACCGGGGAGCTGTTTTTT
TRBJ1-1 | - | TRBD1 | TRBV5-1 | CASSLPGQGGGGAEAFF | TGCGCCAGCAGCTTACCGGGACAGGGGGGGGGAGGCGCTGAAGCTTTCTTT
TRBJ2-2 | - | TRBD2 | TRBV28 | CASTRLAFSNVGELFF | TGTGCCAGCACTCGACTAGCGTTCAGCAACGTCGGGGAGCTGTTTTTT
TRBJ2-7 | once | TRBD2 | TRBV4-1 | CASSPPGLAPYEQYF | TGCGCCAGCAGCCCCCCGGGACTAGCTCCCTACGAGCAGTACTTC
TRBJ2-1 | once | TRBD2 | TRBV29-1 | CSVSGTSGSSYNEQFF | TGCAGCGTCAGCGGGACTAGCGGGAGCTCCTACAATGAGCAGTTCTTC
TRBJ2-1 | - | TRBD2 | TRBV27 | CASTGLAGVGEQFF | TGTGCCAGCACGGGACTAGCGGGAGTTGGTGAGCAGTTCTTC
TRBJ2-5 | - | - | TRBV27 | CASSLFTGGQETQYF | TGTGCCAGCAGTTTATTTACCGGCGGCCAAGAGACCCAGTACTTC
TRBJ2-2 | - | TRBD2 | TRBV2 | CASIEWFPSGSGTGELFF | TGTGCCAGCATCGAATGGTTTCCTAGCGGGAGTGGCACCGGGGAGCTGTTTTTT
TRBJ2-3 | - | - | TRBV5-1 | CASSPRSGDTQYF | TGCGCCAGCAGCCCCCGTTCTGGGGATACGCAGTATTTT
TRBJ2-3 | once | - | TRBV27 | CASSLVERTDTQYF | TGTGCCAGCAGTTTGGTCGAAAGGACAGATACGCAGTATTTT
TRBJ2-3 | - | - | TRBV15 | CATSRSLGDTQYF | TGTGCCACCAGCAGATCCTTGGGAGATACGCAGTATTTT
TRBJ2-2 | - | TRBD2 | TRBV25-1 | CASSELAGGPATGELFF | TGTGCCAGCAGTGAACTAGCGGGAGGGCCTGCCACCGGGGAGCTGTTTTTT
TRBJ2-1 | - | TRBD1 | TRBV29-1 | CSLRGTGNNEQFF | TGCAGCCTAAGGGGGACAGGGAACAATGAGCAGTTCTTC
TRBJ2-3 | - | - | TRBV6-5 | CASKTGRADTQYF | TGTGCCAGCAAAACAGGGCGGGCAGATACGCAGTATTTT
TRBJ1-3 | - | - | TRBV27 | CASTLSGSGGNTIYF | TGTGCCAGCACCCTTTCGGGGTCAGGGGGAAACACCATATATTTT
TRBJ2-7 | - | - | TRBV19 | CASSGGSSYEQYF | TGTGCCAGTAGCGGCGGTAGCTCCTACGAGCAGTACTTC
TRBJ2-3 | - | - | TRBV7-9 | CASSLDSYTDTQYF | TGTGCCAGCAGCCTCGACAGTTACACAGATACGCAGTATTTT
TRBJ2-2 | once | TRBD1 | TRBV7-3 | CASSTIPGQTNTGELFF | TGTGCCAGCAGCACCATACCGGGACAGACTAACACCGGGGAGCTGTTTTTT
TRBJ2-3 | - | - | TRBV9 | CASSVASAGTDTQYF | TGTGCCAGCAGCGTAGCGTCAGCGGGCACAGATACGCAGTATTTT
TRBJ2-1 | - | TRBD1 | TRBV11-3 | CASSPGGQGNNEQFF | TGTGCCAGCAGCCCAGGGGGACAGGGGAACAATGAGCAGTTCTTC
TRBJ2-3 | - | TRBD2 | TRBV9 | CASSVDFSGMNVDTQYF | TGTGCCAGCAGCGTAGATTTTAGCGGGATGAATGTGGATACGCAGTATTTT
TRBJ1-2 | - | TRBD1 | TRBV9 | CASSGATQGASIDGYTF | TGTGCCAGCAGCGGCGCTACCCAGGGGGCATCGATAGATGGCTACACCTTC
TRBJ2-1 | - | - | TRBV4-1 | CASSQYNSYNEQFF | TGCGCCAGCAGCCAATATAACAGCTACAATGAGCAGTTCTTC
TRBJ2-1 | once | - | TRBV5-4 | CASRGLDEQFF | TGTGCCAGCAGGGGGCTCGATGAGCAGTTCTTC
TRBJ2-2 | once | - | TRBV27 | CASTLTGELFF | TGTGCCAGCACACTTACCGGGGAGCTGTTTTTT
TRBJ1-2 | - | - | TRBV2 | CASSEATGIKALFAGYTF | TGTGCCAGCAGTGAAGCCACCGGGATCAAGGCCCTGTTTGCGGGCTACACCTTC
TRBJ1-1 | once | TRBD1 | TRBV7-9 | CASSWEGARTEAFF | TGTGCCAGCAGCTGGGAGGGGGCGCGCACTGAAGCTTTCTTT
TRBJ2-5 | - | TRBD2 | TRBV7-8 | CASSSLAGQETQYF | TGTGCCAGCAGCTCATTAGCGGGACAAGAGACCCAGTACTTC
TRBJ2-5 | - | - | TRBV6-1 | CASIEETQYF | TGTGCCAGCATAGAGGAGACCCAGTACTTC
TRBJ2-7 | - | - | TRBV15 | CATSPGERVSYEQYF | TGTGCCACCAGCCCAGGGGAAAGGGTTTCCTACGAGCAGTACTTC
TRBJ2-2 | - | - | TRBV28 | CASSWGPGELFF | TGTGCCAGCAGTTGGGGGCCCGGGGAGCTGTTTTTT
TRBJ2-7 | - | TRBD1 | TRBV11-2 | CASSIYRGTTYEQYF | TGTGCCAGCAGCATCTACAGGGGCACTACCTACGAGCAGTACTTC
TRBJ2-7 | - | TRBD2 | TRBV30 | CAWGAGGPYPDYEQYF | TGTGCCTGGGGAGCGGGAGGACCCTACCCGGACTACGAGCAGTACTTC
TRBJ2-3 | - | - | TRBV2 | CASSSLARADTQYF | TGTGCCAGCAGTTCCCTAGCGAGAGCAGATACGCAGTATTTT
TRBJ2-6 | - | TRBD1 | TRBV5-4 | CASSLVGTGGSGANVLTF | TGTGCCAGCAGCTTGGTTGGGACAGGGGGCTCTGGGGCCAACGTCCTGACTTTC
TRBJ2-7 | - | - | TRBV20-1 | CSAREAREQYF | TGCAGTGCTAGAGAGGCCCGCGAGCAGTACTTC
TRBJ2-2 | - | TRBD2 | TRBV2 | CASRTSANTGELFF | TGTGCCAGCAGAACTAGCGCGAACACCGGGGAGCTGTTTTTT